The T cell receptor beta chain under discussion was sequenced for a study of tumor and adjacent non-tumor tissue in lung cancer. TCRbeta libraries were built with three rounds of nested PCR, modified from ARM-PCR. TCRdb reprocessed the multiplex PCR reads via MiXCR and lists one record per CDR3 protein. Among 100,000 to 150,000 distinct CDR3 sequences listed, 66% were seen once. This CDR3 has 13 residues. Deletions cut 6 bases from V and 5 bases from J, with 10 bases between. CDR1 is MRHNA, CDR2 SNTAGT, per germline. This clonotype was observed a handful of times. No cell sorting was done before RNA was extracted from the tissue.

The sequence was obtained from a man aged 25-40 years with non-small cell lung cancer. The sequenced sample consisted of lung tumor tissue. This chain joins TRBV6-4 and TRBJ2-2; D possibly corresponds to TRBD2 (5 bases). CDR3: CASSADSTGELFF. DNA for the CDR3: TGTGCCAGCAGCGCGGACTCAACCGGGGAGCTGTTTTTT.